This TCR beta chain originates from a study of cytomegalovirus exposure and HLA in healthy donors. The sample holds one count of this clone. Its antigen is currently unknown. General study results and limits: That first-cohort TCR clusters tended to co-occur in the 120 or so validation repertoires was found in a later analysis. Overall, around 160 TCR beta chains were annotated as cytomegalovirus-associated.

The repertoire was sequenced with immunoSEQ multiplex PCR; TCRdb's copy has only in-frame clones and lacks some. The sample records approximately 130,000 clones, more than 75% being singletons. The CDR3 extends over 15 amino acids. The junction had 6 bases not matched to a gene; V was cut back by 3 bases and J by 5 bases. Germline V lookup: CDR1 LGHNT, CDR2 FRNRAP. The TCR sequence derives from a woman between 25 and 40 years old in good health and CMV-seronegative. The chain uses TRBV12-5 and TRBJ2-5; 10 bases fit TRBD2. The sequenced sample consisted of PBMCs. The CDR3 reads CASGLRAGGPETQYF. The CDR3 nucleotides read TGTGCTAGTGGTTTAAGAGCGGGGGGGCCTGAGACCCAGTACTTC.